This TCR beta chain emerged from a study of blood T cell repertoires in COVID-19. TCRdb's copy holds only in-frame clones and misses some; the assay was immunoSEQ multiplex PCR. The sample consists of some 210,000 clones, around 91% of them appearing once. This CDR3 contains 14 residues. The germline gives CDR1 SQVTM, CDR2 ANQGSEA. Trimming cost V 6 bases and J 5 bases, with 17 bases left between them. The chain recombines TRBV29-1 with TRBJ2-1; possibly TRBD2 for D (5 bases). The TCR originated in a woman aged 40 to 50 with acute or convalescent COVID-19. The sample consisted of peripheral blood. CDR3: CSVPVRLGDNEQFF. In DNA, the CDR3 is TGCAGCGTCCCCGTCCGGTTGGGAGACAATGAGCAGTTCTTC.